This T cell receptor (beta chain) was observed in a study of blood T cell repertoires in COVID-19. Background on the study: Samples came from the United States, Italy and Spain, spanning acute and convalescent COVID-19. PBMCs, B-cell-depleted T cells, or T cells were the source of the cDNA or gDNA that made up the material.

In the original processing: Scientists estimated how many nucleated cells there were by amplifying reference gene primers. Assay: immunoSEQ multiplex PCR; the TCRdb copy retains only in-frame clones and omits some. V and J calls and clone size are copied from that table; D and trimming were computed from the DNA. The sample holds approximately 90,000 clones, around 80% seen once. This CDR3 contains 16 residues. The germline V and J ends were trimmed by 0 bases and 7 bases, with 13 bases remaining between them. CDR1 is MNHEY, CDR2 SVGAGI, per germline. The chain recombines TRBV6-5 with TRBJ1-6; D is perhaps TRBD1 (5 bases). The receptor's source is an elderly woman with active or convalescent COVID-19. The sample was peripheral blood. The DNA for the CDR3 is TGTGCCAGCAGTTACTCGTACGGGGGGTTAAATTCACCCCTCCACTTT. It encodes CASSYSYGGLNSPLHF.